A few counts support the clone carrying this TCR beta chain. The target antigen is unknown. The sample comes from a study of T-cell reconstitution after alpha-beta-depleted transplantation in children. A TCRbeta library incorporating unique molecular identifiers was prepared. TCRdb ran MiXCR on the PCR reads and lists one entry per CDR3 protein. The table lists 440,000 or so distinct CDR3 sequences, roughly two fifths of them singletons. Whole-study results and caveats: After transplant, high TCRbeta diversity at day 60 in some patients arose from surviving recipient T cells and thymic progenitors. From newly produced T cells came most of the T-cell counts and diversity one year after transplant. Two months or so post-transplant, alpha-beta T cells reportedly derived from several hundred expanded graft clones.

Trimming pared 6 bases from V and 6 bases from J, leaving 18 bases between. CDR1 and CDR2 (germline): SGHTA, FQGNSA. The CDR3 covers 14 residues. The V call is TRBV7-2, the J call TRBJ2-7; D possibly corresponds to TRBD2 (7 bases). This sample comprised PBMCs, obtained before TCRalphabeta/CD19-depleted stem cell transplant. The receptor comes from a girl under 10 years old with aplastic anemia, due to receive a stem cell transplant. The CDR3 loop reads CASRARGGLPEQYF. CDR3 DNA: TGTGCCAGCAGGGCAAGGGGGGGGCTCCCCGAGCAGTACTTC.